This passage covers 27 T cell receptor beta chains from one sample sequenced in a study of blood T cell repertoires in COVID-19. Profiling relied on immunoSEQ multiplex PCR, and the TCRdb table lists in-frame clones only, not all of them. This sample carries approximately 240,000 clones, around 85% of them seen once, and the ten largest clones take roughly 3.2%. Sequenced: PBMCs or T cells enriched from blood (not recorded which). The receptors originated from a woman in her fifties or sixties in a cohort exposed to, infected with or recovered from COVID-19 (not recorded which).

The rearrangement joins TRBV6-5 to TRBJ1-3, with 8 bases matching TRBD1. The CDR3 is 16 amino acids. CDR1 and CDR2 (germline): MNHEY, SVGAGI. The V and J ends lost 0 bases and 3 bases, in that order; junction bases with no gene match: 4. In DNA form, the CDR3 reads TGTGCCAGCAGTTACTCGCCAGGGACAGGTGGAAACACCATATATTTT. Protein: CASSYSPGTGGNTIYF.

This clone was seen only a few times. This chain links TRBV9 with TRBJ1-2; 9 bases line up with TRBD1. The CDR3 totals 15 residues. CDR1 SGDLS and CDR2 YYNGEE come from the germline V gene. J was trimmed by 7 bases and V by 3 bases; bases with no gene match: 10. The CDR3 nucleotides read TGTGCCAGCAGCGCAACCCCCGGACAGGGGAGTGGCTACACCTTC. The encoded protein is CASSATPGQGSGYTF.

The gene calls are TRBV6-5 and TRBJ1-1; D gene uncertain. V dropped 6 bases and J dropped 4 bases, with 15 bases sitting between them. Per the germline V gene, CDR1 is MNHEY and CDR2 is SVGAGI. This CDR3 has 14 residues. The DNA of the CDR3 is TGTGCCAGCAGCAGAGGGTACTTAGGCACTGAAGCTTTCTTT. Translation gives CASSRGYLGTEAFF.

This clone was recorded once. This chain uses TRBV9 with TRBJ2-3; TRBD2 matches at 10 bases. V shed 2 bases, J shed 6 bases, and the junction held 3 bases outside the gene matches. This CDR3 has 14 amino acids. Germline loops: CDR1 SGDLS, CDR2 YYNGEE. The CDR3: CASSVLAGADTQYF. The CDR3 DNA is TGTGCCAGCAGCGTCCTAGCGGGGGCTGATACGCAGTATTTT.

The rearrangement links TRBV13 to TRBJ2-1; 8 bases map to TRBD2. This CDR3 region has 13 residues. V dropped 4 bases and J dropped 9; count of bases not matched to a gene: 5. Looked up from germline, CDR1 is PRHDT and CDR2 is FYEKMQ (reference sequence). This CDR3 reads CASSSGLGSEQFF. CDR3 in DNA: TGTGCCAGCAGCTCGGGACTAGGCAGTGAGCAGTTCTTC.

About this clone: The DNA is omitted, as the CDR3 cannot be located on it reliably, and the CDR3 follows TCRdb's listing. V and J are TRBV7-3 and TRBJ2-5; the D segment call TRBD1 is taken from the table without a DNA check. The CDR3 region is 20 residues in length, termini included. Germline V CDR1 and CDR2: SGHTA, FQGTGA. The CDR3 protein is CASSTNRVQETQYFEETQYF.

This clone occurred a few times. This chain uses TRBV20-1 with TRBJ1-2; perhaps TRBD1 as D (5 bases). V dropped 8 bases and J dropped 4 bases, with 11 bases sitting between them. The CDR3 has 11 residues. Germline-derived CDR1 and CDR2 are DFQATT and SNEGSKA (reference sequence). The CDR3 DNA is TGCAGTACTGACAGTCCCTATGGCTACACCTTC. Its protein is CSTDSPYGYTF.

The table lists this clone with a count of one. This chain uses TRBV7-2 with TRBJ2-3; TRBD1 matches at 8 bases. Germline V gene lookup returns CDR1 SGHTA and CDR2 FQGNSA. J gave up 1 base and V 5 bases, and 5 bases lay outside the gene matches. This CDR3 region has 15 residues. The CDR3 region has the DNA TGTGCCAGCAGCATGGACAGGGTAGGCACAGATACGCAGTATTTT. It translates to CASSMDRVGTDTQYF.

The table lists this clone with a count of one. The rearrangement joins TRBV28 to TRBJ1-5; maybe TRBD1 (6 bases). The germline V gene has CDR1 MDHEN and CDR2 SYDVKM. Trimming cost V 6 bases and J 0 bases, with 12 bases left between them. The CDR3 runs to 15 residues. CDR3 loop: CASRLPGHSNQPQHF. The CDR3 region has the DNA TGTGCCAGCAGATTGCCGGGACATAGCAATCAGCCCCAGCATTTT.

This clone was seen just once. V and J are TRBV18 and TRBJ2-7; 8 positions match TRBD1. The germline CDR1 and CDR2 sequences are KGHSH and LQKENI. The CDR3 spans 15 residues. Unmatched junction bases numbered 7, after V lost 6 bases and J lost 0 bases. The CDR3 sequence is CASSQQGDSSYEQYF. CDR3 nucleotide sequence: TGTGCCAGCTCTCAACAGGGGGACAGCTCCTACGAGCAGTACTTC.

The J gene is TRBJ2-4, the V gene TRBV18; weak D call: TRBD1 (5 bases). Deletions cut 3 bases from V and 7 bases from J, with 16 bases between. This CDR3 is built from 15 residues. Germline values: CDR1 KGHSH, CDR2 LQKENI. The CDR3 loop reads CASSPPSHAGNIQYF. The CDR3 bases are TGTGCCAGCTCACCTCCGTCCCACGCAGGGAACATTCAGTACTTC.

The chain uses TRBV11-3 and TRBJ1-1, with D possibly being TRBD1 (6 bases). The length of the CDR3 is 14 residues. The ends were cut back, 4 bases at V and 1 base at J, with 10 bases in the middle. Germline loops: CDR1 SGHNT, CDR2 YENEEA. CDR3 bases: TGTGCCAGCAGCTCCGGACAGTCGAACACTGAAGCTTTCTTT. Its translation: CASSSGQSNTEAFF.

The chain carries TRBV27 and TRBJ1-6; D ambiguous. Germline CDR1 is MNHEY and CDR2 is SMNVEV (reference sequence). This CDR3 has 14 residues. The ends were cut back, 2 bases at V and 7 bases at J, with 9 bases in the middle. The CDR3 loop is CASSLETTNSPLHF. In DNA form, the CDR3 reads TGTGCCAGCAGTTTAGAGACAACCAATTCACCCCTCCACTTT.

Comment on this clone: The sample carries other DNA sequences with the same CDR3. The chain couples TRBV18 to TRBJ1-2, with 10 bases fitting TRBD1. CDR3 length equals 15 residues. Germline lookup yields CDR1 KGHSH and CDR2 LQKENI. Trimming took 3 bases from V and 2 from J; bases not matched to a gene: 3. CDR3 amino acids: CASSPGQGNNYGYTF. The DNA of the CDR3 is TGTGCCAGCTCACCGGGACAGGGGAACAACTATGGCTACACCTTC. The full variable domain, its missing parts supplied by reference TRBV18 and TRBJ1-2, is NAGVMQNPRHLVRRRGQEARLRCSPMKGHSHVYWYRQLPEEGLKFMVYLQKENIIDESGMPKERFSAEFPKEGPSILRIQQVVRGDSAAYFCASSPGQGNNYGYTFGSGTRLTVV.

The chain uses TRBV7-8 and TRBJ1-2, with 7 bases matching TRBD1. Losses at the gene ends were 5 bases for V and 3 bases for J; bases not matched to a gene: 6. The CDR3 length is 14 residues. Germline values: CDR1 SGHVS, CDR2 FQNEAQ. The CDR3 coding sequence is TGTGCCAGCAGCAGAACCGGACAGGACTATGGCTACACCTTC. It encodes CASSRTGQDYGYTF.

This clone was found a few times. The chain is built from TRBV6-5 and TRBJ2-5; maybe TRBD2 (7 bases). The CDR3 is 15 amino acids. Per the germline V gene, CDR1 is MNHEY and CDR2 is SVGAGI. Trimming removed 7 bases from V and 5 bases from J, with 20 bases in between. The CDR3 here is CASNPRGGYGETQYF. Written as DNA, the CDR3 is TGTGCCAGCAATCCTAGGGGGGGGTACGGTGAGACCCAGTACTTC.

The rearrangement uses TRBV28 and TRBJ1-1; the D is unclear. The V and J ends lost 6 bases and 5 bases respectively, with 13 bases between them. Germline CDR1 is MDHEN and CDR2 is SYDVKM. The CDR3 is 13 amino acids. DNA for the CDR3: TGTGCCAGCAGGTGGCAGATGAGGACTGAAGCTTTCTTT. It yields the protein CASRWQMRTEAFF.

The chain is built from TRBV24-1 and TRBJ2-1; TRBD2 is a possible D gene (7 bases). CDR1 is KGHDR, CDR2 SFDVKD, per germline. V lost 1 base and J lost 6, with 15 bases in between. This CDR3 is built from 16 residues. CDR3 in amino acids: CATSDFHGGRINEQFF. The CDR3 DNA reads TGTGCCACCAGTGATTTTCACGGGGGGCGCATCAATGAGCAGTTCTTC.

The chain employs TRBV10-3 and TRBJ1-6; a weak D match, TRBD1 (6 bases). Between the trimmed V and J ends, which lost 5 bases and 0 bases, there was a span of 8 bases. The germline V gene encodes CDR1 ENHRY and CDR2 SYGVKD. The CDR3 consists of 15 residues. The CDR3: CAISQQGSYNSPLHF. CDR3 nucleotide sequence: TGTGCCATCAGTCAACAGGGCTCCTATAATTCACCCCTCCACTTT.

As concerns this clone: This specimen includes other DNA sequences encoding the same CDR3. The J gene is TRBJ2-5, the V gene TRBV6-2 or TRBV6-3; TRBD2 aligns across 14 bases. Germline-derived CDR1 and CDR2 are MNHEY and SVGEGT. The junction had 3 bases not matched to a gene; V was cut back by 5 bases and J by 4 bases. This CDR3 has 15 residues. In DNA, the CDR3 is TGTGCCAGCAGTAGACTAGCGGGGGGGCCAGAGACCCAGTACTTC. The encoded protein is CASSRLAGGPETQYF.

V is TRBV3-1 (or the pseudogene TRBV3-2) and J is TRBJ1-5; the match to TRBD1 covers 7 bases. V was clipped by 4 bases and J by 2 bases; unmatched bases: 5. Germline values: CDR1 LGHDT, CDR2 YNNKEL (reference sequence). The CDR3 sequence is 15 residues long. The CDR3 protein is CASSLRQGGNQPQHF. The CDR3 DNA sequence: TGTGCCAGCAGCCTTAGGCAGGGGGGCAATCAGCCCCAGCATTTT.

The chain recombines TRBV2 with TRBJ1-2, with D uncertain. With 6 bases removed from V and 2 bases from J, the gap between germline ends came to 10 bases. CDR1 and CDR2 (germline): SNHLY, FYNNEI. The CDR3 totals 13 residues. CDR3 sequence (DNA): TGTGCCAGCAGGACGGGGTTGAACTATGGCTACACCTTC. It codes for CASRTGLNYGYTF. The complete variable domain, with remaining parts taken from reference TRBV2 and TRBJ1-2, reads EPEVTQTPSHQVTQMGQEVILRCVPISNHLYFYWYRQILGQKVEFLVSFYNNEISEKSEIFDDQFSVERPDGSNFTLKIRSTKLEDSAMYFCASRTGLNYGYTFGSGTRLTVV.

This chain's CDR3 is CASSLGLRDTGELFF. The DNA for the CDR3 is TGTGCCAGCAGCTTAGGGCTTCGGGACACCGGGGAGCTGTTTTTT. V is TRBV7-8 and J is TRBJ2-2; D unclear. The V end lost 1 base, the J end lost 3 bases, and 9 bases lay between the germline ends. Germline assignment: CDR1 SGHVS and CDR2 FQNEAQ. The CDR3 length is 15 residues.

The chain couples TRBV4-1 to TRBJ1-5; TRBD1 might be the D (5 bases). The length of the CDR3 is 15 residues. Trimming left V 3 bases short and J 6 bases short, with 15 bases between. Germline V lookup: CDR1 MGHRA, CDR2 YSYEKL. CDR3 DNA sequence: TGCGCCAGCAGCCACCCCGGTGGGGGGGTTCAGCCCCAGCATTTT. It codes for CASSHPGGGVQPQHF.

The gene calls are TRBV5-1 and TRBJ2-5, with a tentative D call TRBD1 (6 bases). V lost 4 bases and J 0 bases, leaving 16 bases between the germline ends. Per germline, CDR1 SGHRS and CDR2 YFSETQ. The CDR3 runs 16 residues. CDR3 bases: TGCGCCAGCAGCCAACTCCAGGGACATGACCAAGAGACCCAGTACTTC. It translates to CASSQLQGHDQETQYF.

The chain is built from TRBV5-6 and TRBJ1-3; possibly TRBD1 for D (5 bases). The length of the CDR3 is 15 residues. Trimming left V 2 bases short and J 3 bases short, with 12 bases between. Germline lookup yields CDR1 SGHDT and CDR2 YYEEEE. CDR3 sequence (DNA): TGTGCCAGCAGCTTTGGGCAGGGATTTGGAAACACCATATATTTT. This codes for CASSFGQGFGNTIYF.

The V and J genes are TRBV2 and TRBJ1-5; weak D call: TRBD1 (5 bases). Germline CDR1 and CDR2: SNHLY and FYNNEI. This CDR3 region has 13 residues. Deletions cut 8 bases from V and 0 bases from J, with 8 bases between. The CDR3 reads CASGGDSNQPQHF. In DNA, the CDR3 is TGTGCCAGCGGGGGGGATAGCAATCAGCCCCAGCATTTT. Filled out from reference TRBV2 and TRBJ1-5, the complete variable domain reads EPEVTQTPSHQVTQMGQEVILRCVPISNHLYFYWYRQILGQKVEFLVSFYNNEISEKSEIFDDQFSVERPDGSNFTLKIRSTKLEDSAMYFCASGGDSNQPQHFGDGTRLSIL.